A single sample is the source of the 5 T cell receptor beta chains below, sequenced in a study of T cell responses to AZD1222 COVID-19 vaccine. Sequenced by immunoSEQ multiplex PCR; TCRdb stores in-frame clones only, minus some. Of 100,000 or so clones in the sample, less than 90% were seen once. This specimen consisted of peripheral blood, obtained on day 0 of AZD1222 vaccination. These receptors originate from an adult in good health.

For the CDR3, the DNA is TGTGCCAGCAGCGACCCCCCCGGACTAAACACCGGGGAGCTGTTTTTT. This encodes CASSDPPGLNTGELFF. The V call is TRBV9, the J call TRBJ2-2; the D gene is possibly TRBD2 (6 bases). Germline V gene lookup returns CDR1 SGDLS and CDR2 YYNGEE. This CDR3 is built from 16 residues. The V end lost 3 bases, the J end lost 2 bases, and 14 bases lay between the germline ends.

This chain links TRBV3-1 (or the pseudogene TRBV3-2) with TRBJ1-2; 7 bases match TRBD1. Germline loops: CDR1 LGHDT, CDR2 YNNKEL (reference sequence). After removal of 1 base from V and 8 bases from J, the junction contained 7 bases not matched to a gene. The CDR3 spans 14 residues. CDR3 protein: CASSQGIRQGGYTF. The CDR3 bases are TGTGCCAGCAGCCAAGGGATTCGACAGGGAGGCTACACCTTC.

The CDR3 spells CASSPGGAGEKLFF. The CDR3, as DNA: TGTGCCAGCAGCCCAGGGGGCGCGGGTGAAAAACTGTTTTTT. V and J are TRBV2 and TRBJ1-4; 8 bases align to TRBD1. Germline V CDR1 and CDR2: SNHLY, FYNNEI. V trimming: 6 bases; J trimming: 7 bases; junction bases outside the gene matches: 7. The CDR3 covers 14 residues.

This chain connects TRBV19 to TRBJ1-1; D remains unclear. V lost 4 bases and J lost 8, with 14 bases in between. Germline CDR1 reads LNHDA; CDR2 reads SQIVND (reference sequence). This CDR3 has 13 residues. Here the CDR3 DNA reads TGTGCCAGTAGTACTAACTTCAGACCCGAAGCTTTCTTT. Its translation: CASSTNFRPEAFF.

This chain joins TRBV6-5 and TRBJ1-1; no reliable D call. The CDR3 is 15 amino acids. V was clipped by 6 bases and J by 4 bases, with 18 bases between them. Germline V CDR1 and CDR2: MNHEY, SVGAGI. The CDR3 DNA reads as TGTGCCAGCAGGTCGCTAACGAGGAGGAGCACTGAAGCTTTCTTT. As protein: CASRSLTRRSTEAFF.